Listed below are T cell receptor beta chains from one sample, sequenced in a study of response to subunit inactivated influenza vaccine. TCRdb used MiXCR to reprocess the RT-PCR reads, holding one entry per CDR3 protein. The sample shows around 580,000 distinct CDR3 sequences, roughly 15% of them seen only once. The sequencing used PBMCs from blood, collected less than 13 days after vaccination. These receptors all stem from a man in his fifties or sixties who received an inactivated influenza vaccine. CDR3s include the opening cysteine and the closing phenylalanine or tryptophan. D genes are given only for firm matches. Clone size is shown for a subset of rows, as once, few, many or a class of expanded clone.

V gene: TRBV11-2
J gene: TRBJ1-1
clone size: NA
CDR3 length: 15
D gene: TRBD1
CDR3 protein: CASSWGSGGNTEAFF
CDR3 DNA: TGTGCCAGCAGCTGGGGATCAGGGGGGAACACTGAAGCTTTCTTT

V gene: TRBV24-1
J gene: TRBJ1-4
clone size: few
CDR3 length: 13
D gene: NA
CDR3 protein: CATRAAGEEKLFF
CDR3 DNA: TGTGCCACCAGGGCGGCCGGCGAAGAAAAACTGTTTTTT

V gene: TRBV7-2
J gene: TRBJ2-1
clone size: NA
CDR3 length: 13
D gene: NA
CDR3 protein: CASSLEGIHEQFF
CDR3 DNA: TGTGCCAGCAGCTTAGAGGGTATTCATGAGCAGTTCTTC

V gene: TRBV11-1
J gene: TRBJ2-1
clone size: NA
CDR3 length: 17
D gene: TRBD1
CDR3 protein: CASSSKSGQGWHNEQFF
CDR3 DNA: TGTGCCAGCAGCTCGAAGTCTGGACAGGGTTGGCACAATGAGCAGTTCTTC

V gene: TRBV19
J gene: TRBJ2-3
clone size: NA
CDR3 length: 13
D gene: NA
CDR3 protein: CASSMGRAGTQYF
CDR3 DNA: TGTGCCAGTAGTATGGGAAGGGCGGGTACGCAGTATTTT

V gene: TRBV27
J gene: TRBJ2-4
clone size: few
CDR3 length: 14
D gene: NA
CDR3 protein: CASSLSPGMNIQYF
CDR3 DNA: TGTGCCAGCAGTTTATCTCCGGGAATGAACATTCAGTACTTC

V gene: TRBV6-4
J gene: TRBJ2-1
clone size: NA
CDR3 length: 18
D gene: TRBD2
CDR3 protein: CASSDPTGLAGGKNEQFF
CDR3 DNA: TGTGCCAGCAGTGACCCTACAGGACTAGCGGGAGGGAAAAATGAGCAGTTCTTC

V gene: TRBV29-1
J gene: TRBJ2-7
clone size: few
CDR3 length: 13
D gene: TRBD1
CDR3 protein: CSVSHRGSYEQYF
CDR3 DNA: TGCAGCGTTAGTCACAGGGGGTCCTACGAGCAGTACTTC

V gene: TRBV12-3/TRBV12-4
J gene: TRBJ2-3
clone size: NA
CDR3 length: 16
D gene: TRBD2
CDR3 protein: CASSRTSGSGTDTQYF
CDR3 DNA: TGTGCCAGCAGTCGGACTAGCGGGAGTGGGACAGATACGCAGTATTTT

V gene: TRBV9
J gene: TRBJ2-3
clone size: NA
CDR3 length: 15
D gene: TRBD1
CDR3 protein: CASSSDRDVTVTQYF
CDR3 DNA: TGTGCCAGCAGCTCAGACAGGGATGTCACAGTTACGCAGTATTTT

V gene: TRBV20-1
J gene: TRBJ2-5
clone size: NA
CDR3 length: 14
D gene: TRBD2
CDR3 protein: CSAIGGGGRETQYF
CDR3 DNA: TGCAGTGCTATTGGCGGGGGGGGACGAGAGACCCAGTACTTC

V gene: TRBV20-1
J gene: TRBJ1-5
clone size: NA
CDR3 length: 16
D gene: NA
CDR3 protein: CSAAHRDPYSNQPQHF
CDR3 DNA: TGCAGTGCTGCGCACAGGGACCCGTATAGCAATCAGCCCCAGCATTTT

V gene: TRBV28
J gene: TRBJ2-6
clone size: NA
CDR3 length: 15
D gene: NA
CDR3 protein: CASSTRLTGANVLTF
CDR3 DNA: TGTGCCAGCAGCACCCGATTGACTGGGGCCAACGTCCTGACTTTC

V gene: TRBV4-3
J gene: TRBJ2-2
clone size: many
CDR3 length: 17
D gene: TRBD1
CDR3 protein: CASSQGRGQGYTGELFF
CDR3 DNA: TGCGCCAGCAGCCAAGGAAGGGGACAGGGGTACACCGGGGAGCTGTTTTTT

V gene: TRBV29-1
J gene: TRBJ2-2
clone size: NA
CDR3 length: 16
D gene: TRBD2
CDR3 protein: CSVVTAGGPGTGELFF
CDR3 DNA: TGCAGCGTTGTTACGGCGGGAGGGCCGGGGACCGGGGAGCTGTTTTTT

V gene: TRBV7-2
J gene: TRBJ2-2
clone size: NA
CDR3 length: 17
D gene: NA
CDR3 protein: CASSLAFTGRDTGELFF
CDR3 DNA: TGTGCCAGCAGCTTAGCGTTTACAGGGCGGGACACCGGGGAGCTGTTTTTT

V gene: TRBV6-2/TRBV6-3
J gene: TRBJ2-1
clone size: few
CDR3 length: 11
D gene: TRBD2
CDR3 protein: CASSAGGEQFF
CDR3 DNA: TGTGCCAGCAGTGCGGGGGGCGAGCAGTTCTTC

V gene: TRBV6-2/TRBV6-3
J gene: TRBJ2-5
clone size: NA
CDR3 length: 15
D gene: TRBD1
CDR3 protein: CASSLPRTGEETQYF
CDR3 DNA: TGTGCCAGCAGCCTCCCAAGGACAGGCGAAGAGACCCAGTACTTC

V gene: TRBV5-1
J gene: TRBJ2-1
clone size: few
CDR3 length: 15
D gene: NA
CDR3 protein: CASTSTGPAGNEQFF
CDR3 DNA: TGCGCCAGCACCTCGACGGGACCAGCGGGCAATGAGCAGTTCTTC

V gene: TRBV4-3
J gene: TRBJ1-4
clone size: NA
CDR3 length: 15
D gene: NA
CDR3 protein: CASSQDQGTNEKLFF
CDR3 DNA: TGCGCCAGCAGCCAAGACCAGGGTACTAATGAAAAACTGTTTTTT

V gene: TRBV28
J gene: TRBJ2-3
clone size: few
CDR3 length: 12
D gene: NA
CDR3 protein: CAINRATDTQYF
CDR3 DNA: TGTGCCATAAATCGAGCCACAGATACGCAGTATTTT

V gene: TRBV29-1
J gene: TRBJ2-1
clone size: NA
CDR3 length: 14
D gene: NA
CDR3 protein: CSVESPRVGGGKFF
CDR3 DNA: TGCAGCGTTGAAAGCCCACGGGTTGGGGGCGGGAAGTTCTTC

V gene: TRBV6-1
J gene: TRBJ1-1
clone size: NA
CDR3 length: 14
D gene: TRBD1
CDR3 protein: CASKTTGVSTEAFF
CDR3 DNA: TGTGCCAGCAAAACTACAGGGGTTTCGACTGAAGCTTTCTTT

V gene: TRBV7-2
J gene: TRBJ2-2
clone size: few
CDR3 length: 16
D gene: TRBD1
CDR3 protein: CASSSPGTDNTGELFF
CDR3 DNA: TGTGCCAGCAGCTCCCCCGGGACAGATAACACCGGGGAGCTGTTTTTT

V gene: TRBV20-1
J gene: TRBJ2-3
clone size: NA
CDR3 length: 13
D gene: NA
CDR3 protein: CSARDWQASSQYF
CDR3 DNA: TGCAGTGCTAGAGATTGGCAGGCCTCATCGCAGTATTTT

V gene: TRBV11-1
J gene: TRBJ2-1
clone size: NA
CDR3 length: 17
D gene: TRBD2
CDR3 protein: CASSLEGGRLAGNEQFF
CDR3 DNA: TGTGCCAGCAGCTTAGAAGGTGGACGTCTAGCGGGTAATGAGCAGTTCTTC

V gene: TRBV5-1
J gene: TRBJ2-5
clone size: NA
CDR3 length: 15
D gene: NA
CDR3 protein: CASSSGALYQETQYF
CDR3 DNA: TGCGCCAGCAGCTCCGGGGCTCTATACCAAGAGACCCAGTACTTC

V gene: TRBV30
J gene: TRBJ1-5
clone size: few
CDR3 length: 18
D gene: NA
CDR3 protein: CAWSVRGGGIWVNQPQHF
CDR3 DNA: TGTGCCTGGAGTGTACGGGGAGGAGGGATATGGGTCAATCAGCCCCAGCATTTT

V gene: TRBV18
J gene: TRBJ2-7
clone size: NA
CDR3 length: 14
D gene: TRBD1
CDR3 protein: CASSLTGSPYEQYF
CDR3 DNA: TGTGCCAGCTCACTGACAGGGTCACCCTACGAGCAGTACTTC

V gene: TRBV7-2
J gene: TRBJ2-7
clone size: NA
CDR3 length: 13
D gene: NA
CDR3 protein: CASSLVRSKEQYF
CDR3 DNA: TGTGCCAGCAGCTTAGTCCGTTCCAAAGAGCAGTACTTC

V gene: TRBV3-1
J gene: TRBJ2-3
clone size: NA
CDR3 length: 13
D gene: TRBD1
CDR3 protein: CASSRQGADTQYF
CDR3 DNA: TGTGCCAGCAGCCGACAGGGGGCGGATACGCAGTATTTT

V gene: TRBV20-1
J gene: TRBJ1-5
clone size: NA
CDR3 length: 14
D gene: NA
CDR3 protein: CSARDMLGGQAQHF
CDR3 DNA: TGCAGTGCTAGAGATATGCTCGGCGGGCAGGCCCAGCATTTT

V gene: TRBV12-3/TRBV12-4
J gene: TRBJ2-2
clone size: NA
CDR3 length: 15
D gene: TRBD1
CDR3 protein: CASKGSTGVAGELFF
CDR3 DNA: TGTGCCAGCAAGGGGTCGACAGGGGTGGCCGGGGAGCTGTTTTTT

V gene: TRBV11-3
J gene: TRBJ2-1
clone size: few
CDR3 length: 17
D gene: TRBD1
CDR3 protein: CASSKEPGQGGYNEQFF
CDR3 DNA: TGTGCCAGCAGCAAGGAACCGGGACAGGGTGGCTACAATGAGCAGTTCTTC

V gene: TRBV5-1
J gene: TRBJ2-7
clone size: many
CDR3 length: 13
D gene: NA
CDR3 protein: CASSLEDNYEQYF
CDR3 DNA: TGCGCCAGCAGCTTGGAGGACAACTACGAGCAGTACTTC

V gene: TRBV7-8
J gene: TRBJ2-4
clone size: NA
CDR3 length: 13
D gene: NA
CDR3 protein: CASSFRQKNIQYF
CDR3 DNA: TGTGCCAGCAGCTTTCGACAGAAAAACATTCAGTACTTC

V gene: TRBV5-6
J gene: TRBJ1-5
clone size: many
CDR3 length: 14
D gene: NA
CDR3 protein: CASSLGQSNQPQHF
CDR3 DNA: TGTGCCAGCAGTTTAGGGCAGTCCAATCAGCCCCAGCATTTT

V gene: TRBV5-4
J gene: TRBJ1-1
clone size: NA
CDR3 length: 15
D gene: NA
CDR3 protein: CASSTGNTVGTEAFF
CDR3 DNA: TGTGCCAGCAGCACGGGAAACACGGTTGGCACTGAAGCTTTCTTT

V gene: TRBV5-1
J gene: TRBJ2-3
clone size: few
CDR3 length: 16
D gene: NA
CDR3 protein: CASRPVTPLGTDTQYF
CDR3 DNA: TGCGCCAGTAGGCCTGTCACCCCCCTTGGCACAGATACGCAGTATTTT

V gene: TRBV7-2
J gene: TRBJ2-7
clone size: NA
CDR3 length: 15
D gene: NA
CDR3 protein: CASSLVIGLSYEQYF
CDR3 DNA: TGTGCCAGCAGCTTAGTAATAGGGTTGTCCTACGAGCAGTACTTC

V gene: TRBV4-1
J gene: TRBJ2-7
clone size: NA
CDR3 length: 12
D gene: NA
CDR3 protein: CASSQDWHEQYF
CDR3 DNA: TGCGCCAGCAGCCAAGATTGGCACGAGCAGTACTTC

V gene: TRBV7-2
J gene: TRBJ1-5
clone size: NA
CDR3 length: 15
D gene: TRBD1
CDR3 protein: CASSLKGATSQPQHF
CDR3 DNA: TGTGCCAGCAGTTTGAAGGGGGCGACGAGTCAGCCCCAGCATTTT

V gene: TRBV7-8
J gene: TRBJ2-1
clone size: many
CDR3 length: 15
D gene: NA
CDR3 protein: CASSPILANLGEQFF
CDR3 DNA: TGTGCCAGCAGCCCTATCCTCGCCAATTTGGGTGAGCAGTTCTTC